The 2 T cell receptor beta chains listed next were all sequenced from one sample in a study of monozygotic twins with cystic fibrosis. Profiled with immunoSEQ multiplex PCR; TCRdb holds only in-frame clones, not every one. The sample records roughly 20,000 clones, 91% being singletons. Sequencing input: blood. The receptors shown here come from a girl aged 2 to 10 with cystic fibrosis.

The chain is built from TRBV28 and TRBJ1-4; 11 positions agree with TRBD1. J lost 7 bases, V lost 3 bases, and 4 bases had no gene match. The CDR3 is made up of 15 amino acids. Per germline, CDR1 MDHEN and CDR2 SYDVKM. CDR3: CASSFPGTGGEKLFF. CDR3 coding DNA: TGTGCCAGCAGTTTTCCAGGGACAGGGGGTGAAAAACTGTTTTTT.

The V gene is TRBV4-3, the J gene TRBJ2-7, with D unclear. CDR3 length equals 14 residues. Germline CDR1 is LGHNA and CDR2 is YSLEER. Trimming stripped 4 bases from V and 3 bases from J, with 13 bases between. This CDR3 reads CASSLNQEYYEQYF. The CDR3 DNA reads as TGCGCCAGCAGCCTAAACCAGGAATACTACGAGCAGTACTTC.